This T cell receptor beta chain came from a study of blood T cell repertoires in COVID-19. Study in general: Italy, Spain and the United States were the sources of the convalescent and acute COVID-19 samples. PBMCs, B-cell-depleted T cells, or T cells provided the cDNA or gDNA that made up the material.

The germline V gene has CDR1 SGHTS and CDR2 YDEGEE. This CDR3 has 14 residues. V lost 4 bases, J lost 1 base, and 9 bases lay in between. This clone appeared a few times. Original data processing: Estimates of nucleated cell counts were drawn from the amplification of reference gene primers. TCRdb's table, derived via immunoSEQ multiplex PCR, lists solely in-frame clones and lacks some. The V and J calls and the clone size are those of that table, but D and trimming were determined from the DNA. The table includes about 39,000 clones, approximately 80% detected once. The receptor was derived from a man aged 55 to 70 in a cohort sampled during active COVID-19. J is TRBJ2-1 and V is TRBV5-8; D is uncertain. The sample consisted of peripheral blood. The chain's CDR3 is CASSLDGSYNEQFF. In DNA, the CDR3 is TGTGCCAGCAGCCTGGACGGGTCCTACAATGAGCAGTTCTTC. Together with reference TRBV5-8 and TRBJ2-1, the CDR3 gives the full variable domain: EAGVTQSPTHLIKTRGQQATLRCSPISGHTSVYWYQQALGLGLQFLLWYDEGEERNRGNFPPRFSGRQFPNYSSELNVNALELEDSALYLCASSLDGSYNEQFFGPGTRLTVL.